The TCR beta chain under discussion was sequenced for a study of PD-1 blockade in classical Hodgkin lymphoma. The CDR3 length is 16 residues. The V and J ends lost 6 bases and 2 bases respectively, with 18 bases between them. Per the germline V gene, CDR1 is LNHNV and CDR2 is YYDKDF (reference sequence). This sample's time point: cycle 4 day 1 (C4D1), after six to seven weeks of nivolumab. There was relapse after autologous stem cell transplantation in every patient, and there was variation in brentuximab vedotin exposure. Assay used: immunoSEQ multiplex PCR; TCRdb lists only in-frame clones, some missing. The data hold about 39,000 clones, with just over 75% observed a single time.

The source material was peripheral blood mononuclear cells (PBMCs), sampled before the fourth cycle of nivolumab. The rearrangement links TRBV15 to TRBJ2-3, with a weak D call TRBD1 (5 bases). This receptor was identified in a human donor with classical Hodgkin lymphoma. CDR3 in amino acids: CATSSTFQGITDTQYF. In DNA form, the CDR3 reads TGTGCCACCAGTTCGACCTTCCAGGGTATCACAGATACGCAGTATTTT. The full variable domain, rest sourced from reference TRBV15 and TRBJ2-3, is DAMVIQNPRYQVTQFGKPVTLSCSQTLNHNVMYWYQQKSSQAPKLLFHYYDKDFNNEADTPDNFQSRRPNTSFCFLDIRSPGLGDTAMYLCATSSTFQGITDTQYFGPGTRLTVL.